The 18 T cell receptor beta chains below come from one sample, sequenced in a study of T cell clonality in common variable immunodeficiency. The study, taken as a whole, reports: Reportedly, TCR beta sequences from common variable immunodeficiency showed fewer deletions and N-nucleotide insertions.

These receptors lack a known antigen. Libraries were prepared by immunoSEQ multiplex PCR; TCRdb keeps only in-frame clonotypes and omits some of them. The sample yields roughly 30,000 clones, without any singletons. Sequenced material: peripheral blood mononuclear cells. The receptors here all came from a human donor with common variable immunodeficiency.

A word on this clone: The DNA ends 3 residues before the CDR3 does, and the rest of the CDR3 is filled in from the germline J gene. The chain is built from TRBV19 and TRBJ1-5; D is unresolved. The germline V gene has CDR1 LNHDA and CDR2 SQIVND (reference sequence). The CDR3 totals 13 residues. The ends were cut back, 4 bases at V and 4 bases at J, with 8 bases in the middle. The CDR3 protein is CASSSSWNQPQHF. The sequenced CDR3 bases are TGTGCCAGTAGTAGTAGCTGGAATCAGCCC. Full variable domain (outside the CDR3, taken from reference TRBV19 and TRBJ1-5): DGGITQSPKYLFRKEGQNVTLSCEQNLNHDAMYWYRQDPGQGLRLIYYSQIVNDFQKGDIAEGYSVSREKKESFPLTVTSAQKNPTAFYLCASSSSWNQPQHFGDGTRLSIL.

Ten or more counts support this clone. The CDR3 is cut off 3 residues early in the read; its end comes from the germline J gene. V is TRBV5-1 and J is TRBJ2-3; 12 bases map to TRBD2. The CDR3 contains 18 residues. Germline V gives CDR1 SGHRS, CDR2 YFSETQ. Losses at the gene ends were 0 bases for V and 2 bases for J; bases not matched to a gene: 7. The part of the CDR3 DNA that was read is TGCGCCAGCAGCTTGGGGGCTAGCGGGAGGGTTACCACAGATACG. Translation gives CASSLGASGRVTTDT. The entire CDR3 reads CASSLGASGRVTTDTQYF.

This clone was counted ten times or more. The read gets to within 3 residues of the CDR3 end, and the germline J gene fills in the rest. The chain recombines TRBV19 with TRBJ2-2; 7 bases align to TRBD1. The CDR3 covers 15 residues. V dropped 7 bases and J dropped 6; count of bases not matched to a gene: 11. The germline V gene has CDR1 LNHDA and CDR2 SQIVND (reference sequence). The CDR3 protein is CASTPQGRKSGELFF. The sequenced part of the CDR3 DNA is TGTGCCAGTACCCCACAGGGGCGTAAATCCGGGGAG. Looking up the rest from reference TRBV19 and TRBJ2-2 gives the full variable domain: DGGITQSPKYLFRKEGQNVTLSCEQNLNHDAMYWYRQDPGQGLRLIYYSQIVNDFQKGDIAEGYSVSREKKESFPLTVTSAQKNPTAFYLCASTPQGRKSGELFFGEGSRLTVL.

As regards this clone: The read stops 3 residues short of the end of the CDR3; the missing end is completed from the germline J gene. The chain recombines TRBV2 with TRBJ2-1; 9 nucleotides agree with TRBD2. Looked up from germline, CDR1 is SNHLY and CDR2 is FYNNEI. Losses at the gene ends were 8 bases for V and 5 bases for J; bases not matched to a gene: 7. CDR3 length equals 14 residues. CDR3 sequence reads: CASGGLAPHNEQFF. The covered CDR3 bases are TGTGCCAGCGGGGGACTAGCACCCCACAATGAG.

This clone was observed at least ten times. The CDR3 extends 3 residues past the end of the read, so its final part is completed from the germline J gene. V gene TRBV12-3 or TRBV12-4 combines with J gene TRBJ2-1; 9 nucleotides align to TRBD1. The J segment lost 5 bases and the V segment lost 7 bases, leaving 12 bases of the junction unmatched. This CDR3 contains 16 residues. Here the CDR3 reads CASTAGQGGGNNEQFF. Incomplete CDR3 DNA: TGTGCCAGCACTGCGGGACAGGGTGGGGGGAACAATGAG.

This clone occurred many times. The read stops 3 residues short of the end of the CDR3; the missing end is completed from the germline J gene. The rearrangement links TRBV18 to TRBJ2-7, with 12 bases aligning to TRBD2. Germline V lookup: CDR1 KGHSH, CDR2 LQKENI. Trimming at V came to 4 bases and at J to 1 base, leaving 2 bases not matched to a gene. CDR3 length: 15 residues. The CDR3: CASSRTSGASYEQYF. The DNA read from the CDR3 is TGTGCCAGCTCACGGACTAGCGGGGCTTCCTACGAG.

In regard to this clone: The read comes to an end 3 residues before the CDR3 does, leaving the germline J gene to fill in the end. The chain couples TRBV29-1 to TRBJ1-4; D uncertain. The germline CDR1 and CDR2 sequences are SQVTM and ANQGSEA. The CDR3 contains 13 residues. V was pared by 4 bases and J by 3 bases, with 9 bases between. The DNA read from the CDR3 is TGCAGCGTTGCGGGGATGTCTAATGAAAAA. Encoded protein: CSVAGMSNEK. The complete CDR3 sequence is CSVAGMSNEKLFF.

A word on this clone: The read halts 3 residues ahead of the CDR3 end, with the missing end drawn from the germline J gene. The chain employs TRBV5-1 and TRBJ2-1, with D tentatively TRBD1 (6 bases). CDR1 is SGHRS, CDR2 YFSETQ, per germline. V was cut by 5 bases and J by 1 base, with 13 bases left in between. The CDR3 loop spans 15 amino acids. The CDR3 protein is CASSIEQGSYNEQFF. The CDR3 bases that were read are TGCGCCAGCAGTATAGAACAGGGTTCCTACAATGAG.

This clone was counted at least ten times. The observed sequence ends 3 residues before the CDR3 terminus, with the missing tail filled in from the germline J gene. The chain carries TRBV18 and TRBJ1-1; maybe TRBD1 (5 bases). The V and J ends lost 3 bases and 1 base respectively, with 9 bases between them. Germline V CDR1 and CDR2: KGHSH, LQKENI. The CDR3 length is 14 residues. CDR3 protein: CASSPAGENTEAFF. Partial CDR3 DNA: TGTGCCAGCTCACCGGCGGGGGAGAACACTGAA. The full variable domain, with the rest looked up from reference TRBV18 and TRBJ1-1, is NAGVMQNPRHLVRRRGQEARLRCSPMKGHSHVYWYRQLPEEGLKFMVYLQKENIIDESGMPKERFSAEFPKEGPSILRIQQVVRGDSAAYFCASSPAGENTEAFFGQGTRLTVV.

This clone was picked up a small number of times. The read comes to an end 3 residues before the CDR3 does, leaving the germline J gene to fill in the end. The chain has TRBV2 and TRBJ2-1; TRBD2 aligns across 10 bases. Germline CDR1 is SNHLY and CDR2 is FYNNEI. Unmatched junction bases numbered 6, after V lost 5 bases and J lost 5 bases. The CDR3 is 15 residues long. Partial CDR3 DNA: TGTGCCAGCAGTTGGACTAGCGGAATTAACAATGAG. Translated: CASSWTSGINNE. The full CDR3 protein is CASSWTSGINNEQFF.

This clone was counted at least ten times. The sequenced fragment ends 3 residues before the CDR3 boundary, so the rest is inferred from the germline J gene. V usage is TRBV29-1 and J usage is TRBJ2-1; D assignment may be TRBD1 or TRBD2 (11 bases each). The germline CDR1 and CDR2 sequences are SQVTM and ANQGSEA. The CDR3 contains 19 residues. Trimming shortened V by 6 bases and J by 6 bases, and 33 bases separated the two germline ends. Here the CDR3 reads CSVPRDRGTTSGSVNEQFF. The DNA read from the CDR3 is TGCAGCGTACCCAGGGACAGGGGGACCACTAGCGGGAGTGTCAATGAG.

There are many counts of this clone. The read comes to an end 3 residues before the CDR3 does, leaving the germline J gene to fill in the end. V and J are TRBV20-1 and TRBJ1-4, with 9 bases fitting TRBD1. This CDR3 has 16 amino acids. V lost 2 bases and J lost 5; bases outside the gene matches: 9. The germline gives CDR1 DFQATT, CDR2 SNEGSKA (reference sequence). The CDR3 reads CSARWGQGGSNEKLFF. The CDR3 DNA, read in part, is TGCAGTGCTAGATGGGGACAGGGCGGGAGCAATGAAAAA.

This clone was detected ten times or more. The CDR3 is CASSPIAETYEQYF. The covered CDR3 bases are TGTGCCAGTAGTCCAATAGCGGAAACCTACGAG. The rearrangement links TRBV19 to TRBJ2-7; possible D gene TRBD2, 6 bases. From the germline J gene comes the end of the CDR3, since the read stops 3 residues before it. Germline-derived CDR1 and CDR2 are LNHDA and SQIVND (reference sequence). Trimming pared 5 bases from V and 2 bases from J, leaving 13 bases between. This CDR3 comprises 14 residues.

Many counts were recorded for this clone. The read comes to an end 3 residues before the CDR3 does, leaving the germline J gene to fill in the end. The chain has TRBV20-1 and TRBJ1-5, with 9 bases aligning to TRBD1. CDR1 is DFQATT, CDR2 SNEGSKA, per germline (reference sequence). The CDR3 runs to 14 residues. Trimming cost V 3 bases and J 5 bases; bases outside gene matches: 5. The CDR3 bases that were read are TGCAGTGCTAGGGGACAGGGCGGAGATCAGCCC. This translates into CSARGQGGDQP. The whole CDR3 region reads CSARGQGGDQPQHF.

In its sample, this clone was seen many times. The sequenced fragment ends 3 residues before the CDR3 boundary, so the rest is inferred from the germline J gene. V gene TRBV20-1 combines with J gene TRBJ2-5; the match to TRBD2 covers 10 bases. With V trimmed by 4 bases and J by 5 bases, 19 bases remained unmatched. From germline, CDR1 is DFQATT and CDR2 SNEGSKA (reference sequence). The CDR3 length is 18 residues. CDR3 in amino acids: CSANPQGGVAGGRETQYF. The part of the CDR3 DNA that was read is TGCAGTGCTAACCCTCAGGGAGGGGTAGCGGGAGGAAGGGAGACC.

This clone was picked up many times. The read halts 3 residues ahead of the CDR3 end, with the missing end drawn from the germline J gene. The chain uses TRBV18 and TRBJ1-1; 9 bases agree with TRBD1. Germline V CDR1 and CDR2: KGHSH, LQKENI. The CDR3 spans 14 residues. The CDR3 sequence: CASSRTGAVGEAFF. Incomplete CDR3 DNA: TGTGCCAGCTCACGGACAGGGGCCGTGGGGGAA.

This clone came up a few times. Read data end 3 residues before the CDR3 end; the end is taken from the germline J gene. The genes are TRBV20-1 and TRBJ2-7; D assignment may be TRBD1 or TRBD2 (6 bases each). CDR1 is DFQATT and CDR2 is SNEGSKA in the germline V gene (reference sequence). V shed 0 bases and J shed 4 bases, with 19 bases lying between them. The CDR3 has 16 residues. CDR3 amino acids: CSARDLGRRDKYEQYF. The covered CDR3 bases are TGCAGTGCTAGAGATTTGGGACGGAGGGACAAATACGAG.

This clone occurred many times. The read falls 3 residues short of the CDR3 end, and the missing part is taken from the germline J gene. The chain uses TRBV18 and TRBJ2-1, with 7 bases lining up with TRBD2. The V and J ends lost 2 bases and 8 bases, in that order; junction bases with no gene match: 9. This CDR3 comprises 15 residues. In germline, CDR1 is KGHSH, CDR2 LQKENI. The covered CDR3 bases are TGTGCCAGCTCACCATCGGACTCGGCGGGGGATGAG. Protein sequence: CASSPSDSAGDE. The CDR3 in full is CASSPSDSAGDEQFF. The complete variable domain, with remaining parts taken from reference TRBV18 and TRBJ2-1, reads NAGVMQNPRHLVRRRGQEARLRCSPMKGHSHVYWYRQLPEEGLKFMVYLQKENIIDESGMPKERFSAEFPKEGPSILRIQQVVRGDSAAYFCASSPSDSAGDEQFFGPGTRLTVL.